The 32 T cell receptor beta chains listed next were all sequenced from one sample in a study of T cells in localized non-small cell lung cancer. TCRdb keeps only in-frame clones here, not all; method: immunoSEQ multiplex PCR. The sample yields over 30,000 clones, roughly 78% seen once. This specimen consisted of peripheral blood, obtained before any cancer treatment. The receptors come from a male donor aged 60 or older with stage II squamous cell lung carcinoma.

The chain combines TRBV12-5 with TRBJ1-1, with TRBD1 matching over 7 bases. Per the germline V gene, CDR1 is LGHNT and CDR2 is FRNRAP. This CDR3 has 15 residues. V lost 0 bases and J lost 5; bases outside the gene matches: 6. The CDR3: CASGLVLQGGTEAFF. The CDR3 bases are TGTGCTAGTGGTTTGGTCCTGCAGGGGGGGACTGAAGCTTTCTTT.

The V gene is TRBV25-1, the J gene TRBJ2-3; D may be TRBD2 (5 bases). This CDR3 comprises 12 residues. Trimming stripped 6 bases from V and 6 bases from J, with 10 bases between. Germline assignment: CDR1 MGHDK and CDR2 SYGVNS. DNA for the CDR3: TGTGCCAGCAGAACCCCGGGGGATACGCAGTATTTT. Protein sequence: CASRTPGDTQYF.

This chain connects TRBV5-1 to TRBJ2-2; D remains unclear. V shed 4 bases and J shed 2 bases, with 3 bases lying between them. This CDR3 is 12 amino acids long. The germline V gene has CDR1 SGHRS and CDR2 YFSETQ. This CDR3 is CASSLNTGELFF. DNA for the CDR3: TGCGCCAGCAGCCTTAACACCGGGGAGCTGTTTTTT.

The sample holds one count of this clone. The gene calls are TRBV6-5 and TRBJ1-2; no firm D call. Trimming took 1 base from V and 4 from J, leaving 7 bases between them. Germline-derived CDR1 and CDR2 are MNHEY and SVGAGI. The CDR3 is 13 amino acids. CDR3 protein: CASSYYSTYGYTF. In nucleotides, the CDR3 is TGTGCCAGCAGTTACTACAGCACCTATGGCTACACCTTC.

Of note for this clone: Other DNA sequences in this sample translate to the same CDR3. The genes are TRBV5-1 and TRBJ1-2, with TRBD1 matching 12 bases. The germline CDR1 and CDR2 sequences are SGHRS and YFSETQ. Trimming cost V 0 bases and J 8 bases; bases outside gene matches: 2. The CDR3 runs 14 residues. The CDR3 DNA is TGCGCCAGCAGCTTGGCCGGGACAGGGGGCGGCTACACCTTC. Amino acids: CASSLAGTGGGYTF.

The CDR3 coding sequence is TGTGCCAGCAGTGTATCCTTAACCGGGGAGCTGTTTTTT. Translating it yields CASSVSLTGELFF. V gene TRBV6-5 combines with J gene TRBJ2-2; D remains unclear. V was pared by 5 bases and J by 5 bases, with 9 bases between. Germline V lookup: CDR1 MNHEY, CDR2 SVGAGI. The CDR3 has 13 amino acids.

The V and J genes are TRBV6-5 and TRBJ2-7, with 8 bases lining up with TRBD1. With 6 bases clipped from V and 5 bases from J, the junction kept 3 bases outside the gene matches. Germline values: CDR1 MNHEY, CDR2 SVGAGI. There are 12 residues in the CDR3. CDR3 bases: TGTGCCAGCAGCCAGGGGGCGCACGAGCAGTACTTC. As protein: CASSQGAHEQYF.

The V and J genes are TRBV19 and TRBJ1-5, with 8 bases identical to TRBD1. V lost 2 bases to trimming and J lost 5 bases; unmatched junction nucleotides: 5. CDR1 is LNHDA, CDR2 SQIVND, per germline (reference sequence). CDR3 length: 15 residues. In nucleotides, the CDR3 is TGTGCCAGTAGTATACGGACAGGGCACGATCAGCCCCAGCATTTT. Encoded protein: CASSIRTGHDQPQHF.

This clone was counted only a few times. V and J are TRBV5-1 and TRBJ1-1; D is unclear. Germline V gene sequence: CDR1 SGHRS, CDR2 YFSETQ. The germline V and J ends were trimmed by 0 bases and 3 bases, with 9 bases remaining between them. This CDR3 is 14 amino acids long. CDR3 in DNA: TGCGCCAGCAGCTTGGAAGGGCCAGACACTGAAGCTTTCTTT. Amino acid sequence: CASSLEGPDTEAFF.

The chain links TRBV2 to TRBJ1-2; 8 nucleotides agree with TRBD1. The CDR3 has 16 amino acids. Germline loops: CDR1 SNHLY, CDR2 FYNNEI. Unmatched junction bases numbered 13, after V lost 9 bases and J lost 1 base. The CDR3 coding sequence is TGTGCCAGGAAGGGACAGGAAGACTTCCTTAACTATGGCTACACCTTC. It codes for CARKGQEDFLNYGYTF.

J is TRBJ2-1 and V is TRBV6-5; 10 bases align to TRBD2. In germline, CDR1 is MNHEY, CDR2 SVGAGI. V was clipped by 6 bases and J by 7 bases; unmatched bases: 9. This CDR3 spans 15 amino acids. DNA for the CDR3: TGTGCCAGCAGCACGAGCGGGGGGGCGTTAAATGAGCAGTTCTTC. Protein sequence: CASSTSGGALNEQFF.

The rearrangement uses TRBV7-9 and TRBJ2-2; 9 bases agree with TRBD1. The ends lost 4 bases at V and 7 bases at J; junction bases unmatched: 7. The CDR3 spans 15 residues. Germline-derived CDR1 and CDR2 are SEHNR and FQNEAQ (reference sequence). The CDR3, as DNA: TGTGCCAGCAGCTCAACCGGACAGGGGATCGGGGAGCTGTTTTTT. It translates to CASSSTGQGIGELFF.

This chain links TRBV4-2 with TRBJ2-2, with 8 positions matching TRBD1. The ends lost 1 base at V and 5 bases at J; junction bases unmatched: 6. Germline V gene data show CDR1 as LGHNA and CDR2 as YNFKEQ. This CDR3 spans 16 amino acids. CDR3: CASSQVETGVTGELFF. The CDR3, as DNA: TGTGCCAGCAGCCAAGTTGAGACAGGGGTGACCGGGGAGCTGTTTTTT.

The V call is TRBV15, the J call TRBJ1-3; D is undetermined. Trimming pared 8 bases from V and 0 bases from J, leaving 8 bases between. In germline, CDR1 is LNHNV, CDR2 YYDKDF (reference sequence). This CDR3 has 13 residues. The CDR3 DNA reads as TGTGCCACCCGACTGGTCTCTGGAAACACCATATATTTT. It translates to CATRLVSGNTIYF.

The chain joins TRBV7-9 to TRBJ1-1; possibly TRBD1 for D (6 bases). Trimming left V 5 bases short and J 8 bases short, with 24 bases between. CDR3 length equals 16 residues. Per germline, CDR1 SEHNR and CDR2 FQNEAQ (reference sequence). The CDR3 loop reads CASSPIRGLGNEEAFF. Written as DNA, the CDR3 is TGTGCCAGCAGCCCAATCAGGGGCCTAGGGAACGAAGAAGCTTTCTTT.

This clone was seen a single time. The V gene is TRBV5-8, the J gene TRBJ2-3, with TRBD1 matching over 9 bases. Germline lookup yields CDR1 SGHTS and CDR2 YDEGEE. V gave up 0 bases and J gave up 6 bases; unmatched junction bases: 5. This CDR3 spans 15 amino acids. This CDR3 is CASSLGDRDMDTQYF. The CDR3 DNA reads as TGTGCCAGCAGCTTGGGGGACAGGGACATGGATACGCAGTATTTT. Filled out from reference TRBV5-8 and TRBJ2-3, the complete variable domain reads EAGVTQSPTHLIKTRGQQATLRCSPISGHTSVYWYQQALGLGLQFLLWYDEGEERNRGNFPPRFSGRQFPNYSSELNVNALELEDSALYLCASSLGDRDMDTQYFGPGTRLTVL.

This chain uses TRBV30 with TRBJ2-5; maybe TRBD2 (5 bases). From germline, CDR1 is GTSNPN and CDR2 SVGIG (reference sequence). The CDR3 loop spans 13 amino acids. V was trimmed by 0 bases and J by 4 bases, leaving 9 bases between them. CDR3 nucleotide sequence: TGTGCCTGGAGTGTTCTAGCCGGAGAGACCCAGTACTTC. It encodes CAWSVLAGETQYF.

The chain is built from TRBV7-9 and TRBJ1-4; 7 bases agree with TRBD1. CDR1 is SEHNR, CDR2 FQNEAQ, per germline (reference sequence). This CDR3 is 14 amino acids long. V trimming: 5 bases; J trimming: 3 bases; junction bases outside the gene matches: 3. The CDR3 loop is CASSPQGANEKLFF. For the CDR3, the DNA is TGTGCCAGCAGCCCTCAGGGGGCTAATGAAAAACTGTTTTTT.

This chain connects TRBV7-9 to TRBJ2-3; the D gene is possibly TRBD2 (6 bases). The CDR3 is made up of 13 amino acids. Looked up from germline, CDR1 is SEHNR and CDR2 is FQNEAQ (reference sequence). V was cut by 3 bases and J by 4 bases, with 8 bases left in between. CDR3 sequence reads: CASSFGEADTQYF. CDR3 DNA: TGTGCCAGCAGCTTCGGGGAGGCAGATACGCAGTATTTT. Full variable domain (outside the CDR3, taken from reference TRBV7-9 and TRBJ2-3): DTGVSQNPRHKITKRGQNVTFRCDPISEHNRLYWYRQTLGQGPEFLTYFQNEAQLEKSRLLSDRFSAERPKGSFSTLEIQRTEQGDSAMYLCASSFGEADTQYFGPGTRLTVL.

This chain joins TRBV10-2 and TRBJ1-2; the match to TRBD1 covers 10 bases. J gave up 7 bases and V 8 bases, and 13 bases lay outside the gene matches. Looked up from germline, CDR1 is WSHSY and CDR2 is SAAADI. This CDR3 is 15 amino acids long. The DNA for the CDR3 is TGCGCCAGCGGGGAGACAGGGGGCGTGATCGGTGGCTACACCTTC. It translates to CASGETGGVIGGYTF.

The rearrangement joins TRBV30 to TRBJ1-2; no definite D call. From germline, CDR1 is GTSNPN and CDR2 SVGIG (reference sequence). The CDR3 runs 12 residues. V lost 2 bases and J lost 0, with 4 bases in between. The CDR3 reads CAWSKANYGYTF. For the CDR3, the DNA is TGTGCCTGGAGTAAGGCTAACTATGGCTACACCTTC.

This chain connects TRBV30 to TRBJ1-2; 10 bases are shared with TRBD1. V shed 5 bases, J shed 8 bases, and the junction held 17 bases outside the gene matches. The CDR3 is made up of 16 amino acids. Germline V gene lookup returns CDR1 GTSNPN and CDR2 SVGIG (reference sequence). The DNA for the CDR3 is TGTGCCTGGCGCCGGGACAGGGGTGGGGCCGTAGGCGGCTACACCTTC. Its translation is CAWRRDRGGAVGGYTF.

The chain has TRBV6-1 and TRBJ2-2; TRBD1 matches at 11 bases. V trimming: 4 bases; J trimming: 4 bases; junction bases outside the gene matches: 8. The CDR3 has 17 residues. Germline CDR1 is MNHNS and CDR2 is SASEGT. The CDR3 is CASSGRTGGAGTGELFF. In DNA, the CDR3 is TGTGCCAGCAGTGGCAGGACAGGGGGCGCCGGCACCGGGGAGCTGTTTTTT.

CDR3 coding DNA: TGTGCCAGCAGTGAATTGGGGAAGGGCTACACCTTC. As protein: CASSELGKGYTF. The chain uses TRBV6-1 and TRBJ1-2; D unclear. Germline V gene sequence: CDR1 MNHNS, CDR2 SASEGT. CDR3 length equals 12 residues. V was trimmed by 2 bases and J by 8 bases, leaving 9 bases between them.

This clone was seen once. V gene TRBV20-1 combines with J gene TRBJ1-2; unclear D gene. The CDR3 length is 11 residues. Trimming shortened V by 5 bases and J by 4 bases, and 8 bases separated the two germline ends. Germline lookup yields CDR1 DFQATT and CDR2 SNEGSKA (reference sequence). Here the CDR3 reads CSAQTGYGYTF. CDR3 DNA: TGCAGTGCTCAGACCGGCTATGGCTACACCTTC.

The chain has TRBV7-9 and TRBJ2-1, with TRBD2 matching 9 bases. The CDR3 runs 15 residues. The germline gives CDR1 SEHNR, CDR2 FQNEAQ (reference sequence). J lost 4 bases, V lost 7 bases, and 8 bases had no gene match. Written as DNA, the CDR3 is TGTGCCAGCACCAGCGGGGGGAAGAATTACAATGAGCAGTTCTTC. Its translation: CASTSGGKNYNEQFF.

This clone was found once. This chain connects TRBV7-3 to TRBJ2-3, with D uncertain. Germline-derived CDR1 and CDR2 are SGHTA and FQGTGA. V lost 6 bases, J lost 5 bases, and 12 bases lay in between. The CDR3 covers 13 residues. CDR3 in amino acids: CASSLSRRDTQYF. CDR3 bases: TGTGCCAGCAGTCTCAGCCGTCGAGATACGCAGTATTTT.

The chain has TRBV6-5 and TRBJ2-5; TRBD1 might be the D (5 bases). The J call may be faulty, since TRBJ2-7 better matches the DNA end. Germline-derived CDR1 and CDR2 are MNHEY and SVGAGI. The CDR3 sequence is 12 residues long. The CDR3 sequence is CASQGSSYEQYF. The CDR3, as DNA: TGTGCCAGCCAGGGTTCTTCCTACGAGCAGTACTTC.

The V call is TRBV10-3, the J call TRBJ1-5, with D hard to call. Trimming took off 4 bases at V and 2 bases at J, with 15 bases between the two ends. Germline-derived CDR1 and CDR2 are ENHRY and SYGVKD. This CDR3 has 16 residues. The DNA of the CDR3 is TGTGCCATCAGTGGGACGGTGGGTAGGGGCAATCAGCCCCAGCATTTT. It yields the protein CAISGTVGRGNQPQHF.

The gene calls are TRBV13 and TRBJ2-1, with 7 bases matching TRBD1. V was clipped by 5 bases and J by 0 bases; unmatched bases: 19. There are 20 residues in the CDR3. CDR1 PRHDT and CDR2 FYEKMQ come from the germline V gene (reference sequence). CDR3 DNA: TGTGCCAGCAGCCTGTACTCCCGGTCACAGGGGAAAAGCTCCTACAATGAGCAGTTCTTC. This encodes CASSLYSRSQGKSSYNEQFF. The variable domain in full, completed from reference TRBV13 and TRBJ2-1, reads AAGVIQSPRHLIKEKRETATLKCYPIPRHDTVYWYQQGPGQDPQFLISFYEKMQSDKGSIPDRFSAQQFSDYHSELNMSSLELGDSALYFCASSLYSRSQGKSSYNEQFFGPGTRLTVL.

This chain links TRBV6-5 with TRBJ1-6; 7 bases line up with TRBD1. J lost 9 bases, V lost 6 bases, and 5 bases had no gene match. Germline V gives CDR1 MNHEY, CDR2 SVGAGI. This CDR3 comprises 13 residues. Here the CDR3 DNA reads TGTGCCAGCAGCTTAGACAGGGCTTCACCCCTCCACTTT. Its protein product is CASSLDRASPLHF.

This clone was seen a few times. J is TRBJ2-6 and V is TRBV2, with D possibly TRBD1 on 5 matching bases. Deletions cut 8 bases from V and 1 base from J, with 15 bases between. Germline V lookup: CDR1 SNHLY, CDR2 FYNNEI. CDR3 length equals 16 residues. CDR3 sequence (DNA): TGTGCCAGCTCCAGGGAACTGGCTTCTGGGGCCAACGTCCTGACTTTC. Its protein product is CASSRELASGANVLTF.